This T cell receptor beta chain was documented in a study of blood T cell repertoires in COVID-19. From germline, CDR1 is LNHDA and CDR2 SQIVND (reference sequence). The CDR3 is made up of 13 amino acids. Unmatched junction bases numbered 7, after V lost 8 bases and J lost 7 bases. Generated by immunoSEQ multiplex PCR, the TCRdb table keeps only in-frame clones and is missing some. Counted here are a few hundred thousand clones, 85% to 90% occurring once; the ten biggest clones make up about 6%. The sequencing input was peripheral blood. The chain employs TRBV19 and TRBJ1-2; 10 bases are shared with TRBD1. The receptor comes from a man aged 55 to 70 who had recovered from COVID-19. The chain's CDR3 is CASSDRGLTGYTF. The CDR3 region has the DNA TGTGCCAGTTCAGACAGGGGGCTCACTGGCTACACCTTC.